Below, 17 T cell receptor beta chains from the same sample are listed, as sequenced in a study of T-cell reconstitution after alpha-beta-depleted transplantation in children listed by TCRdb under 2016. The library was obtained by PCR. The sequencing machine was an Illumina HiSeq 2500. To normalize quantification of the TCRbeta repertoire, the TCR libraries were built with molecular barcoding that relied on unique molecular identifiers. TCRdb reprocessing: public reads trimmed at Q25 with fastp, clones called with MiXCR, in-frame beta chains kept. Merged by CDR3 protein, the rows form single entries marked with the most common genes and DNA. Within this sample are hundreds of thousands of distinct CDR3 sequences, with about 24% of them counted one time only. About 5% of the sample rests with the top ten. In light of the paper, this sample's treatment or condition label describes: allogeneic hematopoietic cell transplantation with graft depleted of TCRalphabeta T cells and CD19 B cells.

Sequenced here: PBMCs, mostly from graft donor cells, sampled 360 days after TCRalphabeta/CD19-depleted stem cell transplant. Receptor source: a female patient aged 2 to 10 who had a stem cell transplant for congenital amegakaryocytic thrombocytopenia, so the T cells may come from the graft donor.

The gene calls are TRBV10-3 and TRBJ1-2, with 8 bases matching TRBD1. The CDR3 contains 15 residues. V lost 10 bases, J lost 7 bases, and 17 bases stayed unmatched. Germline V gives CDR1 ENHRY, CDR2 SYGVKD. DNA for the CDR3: TGTGCCACTTCGGGTGTCGCGGACAGGGTACTTGGCTACACCTTC. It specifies CATSGVADRVLGYTF.

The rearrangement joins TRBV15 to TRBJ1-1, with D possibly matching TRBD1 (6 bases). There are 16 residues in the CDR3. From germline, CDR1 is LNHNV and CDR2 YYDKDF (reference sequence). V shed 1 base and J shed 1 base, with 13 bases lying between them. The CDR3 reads CATSRGSTGPNTEAFF. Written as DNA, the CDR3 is TGTGCCACCAGCAGAGGTTCGACAGGTCCGAACACTGAAGCTTTCTTT.

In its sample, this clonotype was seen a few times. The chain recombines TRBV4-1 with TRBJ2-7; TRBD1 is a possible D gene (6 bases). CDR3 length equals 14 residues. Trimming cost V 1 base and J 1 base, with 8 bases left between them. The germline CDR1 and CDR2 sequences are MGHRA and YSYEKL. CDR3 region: CASSQVQGSYEQYF. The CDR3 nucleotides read TGCGCCAGCAGCCAAGTGCAGGGGTCCTACGAGCAGTACTTC.

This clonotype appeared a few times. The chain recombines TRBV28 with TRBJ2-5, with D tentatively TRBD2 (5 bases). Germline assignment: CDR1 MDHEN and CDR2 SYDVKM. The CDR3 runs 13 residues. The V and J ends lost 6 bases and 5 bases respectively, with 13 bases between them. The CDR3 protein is CASRDSGRETQYF. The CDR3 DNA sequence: TGTGCCAGCAGGGACTCTGGCCGGGAGACCCAGTACTTC.

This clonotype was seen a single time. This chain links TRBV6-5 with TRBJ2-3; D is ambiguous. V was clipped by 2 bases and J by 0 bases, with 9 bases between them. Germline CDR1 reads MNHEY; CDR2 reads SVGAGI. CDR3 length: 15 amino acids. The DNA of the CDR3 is TGTGCCAGCAGTTACACGCACCCGAGCACAGATACGCAGTATTTT. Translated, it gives CASSYTHPSTDTQYF.

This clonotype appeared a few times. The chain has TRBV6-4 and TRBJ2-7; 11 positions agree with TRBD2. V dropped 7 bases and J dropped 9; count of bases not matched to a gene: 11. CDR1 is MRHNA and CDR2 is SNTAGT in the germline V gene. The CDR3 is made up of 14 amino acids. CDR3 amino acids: CASKETSGERVQYF. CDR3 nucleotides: TGTGCCAGCAAGGAGACTAGCGGGGAAAGGGTGCAGTACTTC.

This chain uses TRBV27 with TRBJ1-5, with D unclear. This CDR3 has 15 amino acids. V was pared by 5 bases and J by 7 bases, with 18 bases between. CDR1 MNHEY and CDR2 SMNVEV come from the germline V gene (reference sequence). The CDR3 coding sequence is TGTGCCAGCAGTCTTAATACAGCGACCTTACAGCCCCAGCATTTT. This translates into CASSLNTATLQPQHF.

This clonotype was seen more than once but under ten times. The CDR3 DNA follows: TGCAGTGCTTACATCACCCAGGGGGCTGGCTATGGCTACACCTTC. Its translation: CSAYITQGAGYGYTF. The rearrangement links TRBV20-1 to TRBJ1-2, with TRBD1 matching 8 bases. Germline CDR1 DFQATT, CDR2 SNEGSKA (reference sequence). This CDR3 has 15 amino acids. V was pared by 5 bases and J by 4 bases, with 12 bases of the junction left unmatched.

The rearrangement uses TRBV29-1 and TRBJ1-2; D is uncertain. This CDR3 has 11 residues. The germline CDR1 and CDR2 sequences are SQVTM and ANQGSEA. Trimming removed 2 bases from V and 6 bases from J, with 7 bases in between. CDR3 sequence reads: CSVETWDGYTF. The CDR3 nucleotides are TGCAGCGTTGAAACCTGGGATGGCTACACCTTC. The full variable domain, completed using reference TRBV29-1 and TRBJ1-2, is SAVISQKPSRDICQRGTSLTIQCQVDSQVTMMFWYRQQPGQSLTLIATANQGSEATYESGFVIDKFPISRPNLTFSTLTVSNMSPEDSSIYLCSVETWDGYTFGSGTRLTVV.

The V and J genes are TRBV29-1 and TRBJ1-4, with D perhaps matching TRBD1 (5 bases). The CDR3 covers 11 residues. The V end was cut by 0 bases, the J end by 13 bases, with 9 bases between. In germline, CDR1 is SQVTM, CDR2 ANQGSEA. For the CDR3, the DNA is TGCAGCGTTGAAGATCAGAGGGGACTGTTTTTT. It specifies CSVEDQRGLFF.

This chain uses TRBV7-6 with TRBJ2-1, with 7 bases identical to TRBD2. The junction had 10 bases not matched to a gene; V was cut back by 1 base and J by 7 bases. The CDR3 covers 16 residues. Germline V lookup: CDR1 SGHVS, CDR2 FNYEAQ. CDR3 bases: TGTGCCAGCAGCTTAGGTAAAGCGGGACTGGCGAATGAGCAGTTCTTC. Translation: CASSLGKAGLANEQFF.

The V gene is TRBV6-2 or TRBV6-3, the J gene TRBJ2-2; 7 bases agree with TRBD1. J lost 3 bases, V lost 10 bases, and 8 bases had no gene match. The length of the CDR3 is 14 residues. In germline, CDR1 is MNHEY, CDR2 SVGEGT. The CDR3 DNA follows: TGTGCCACACCATCCGGGACAGACACCGGGGAGCTGTTTTTT. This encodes CATPSGTDTGELFF.

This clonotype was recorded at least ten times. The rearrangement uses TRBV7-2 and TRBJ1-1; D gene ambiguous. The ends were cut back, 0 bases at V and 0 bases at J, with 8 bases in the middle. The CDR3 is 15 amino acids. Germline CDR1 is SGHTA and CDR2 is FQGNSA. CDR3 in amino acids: CASSLAGRMNTEAFF. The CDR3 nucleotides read TGTGCCAGCAGCTTAGCCGGACGGATGAACACTGAAGCTTTCTTT. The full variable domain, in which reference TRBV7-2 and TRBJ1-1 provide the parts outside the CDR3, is GAGVSQSPSNKVTEKGKDVELRCDPISGHTALYWYRQSLGQGLEFLIYFQGNSAPDKSGLPSDRFSAERTGGSVSTLTIQRTQQEDSAVYLCASSLAGRMNTEAFFGQGTRLTVV.

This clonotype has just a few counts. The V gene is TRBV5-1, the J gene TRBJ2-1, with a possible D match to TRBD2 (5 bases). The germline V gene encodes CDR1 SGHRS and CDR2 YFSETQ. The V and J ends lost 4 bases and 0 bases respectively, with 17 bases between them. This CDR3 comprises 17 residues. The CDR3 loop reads CASSPPAGVASYNEQFF. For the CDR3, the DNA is TGCGCCAGCAGCCCCCCGGCGGGCGTGGCCTCCTACAATGAGCAGTTCTTC.

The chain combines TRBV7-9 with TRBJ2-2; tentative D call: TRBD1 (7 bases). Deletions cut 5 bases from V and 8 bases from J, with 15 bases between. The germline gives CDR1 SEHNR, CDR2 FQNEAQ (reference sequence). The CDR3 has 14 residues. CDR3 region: CASSQGGPEGELFF. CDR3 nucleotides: TGTGCCAGCAGCCAGGGGGGACCCGAAGGGGAGCTGTTTTTT.

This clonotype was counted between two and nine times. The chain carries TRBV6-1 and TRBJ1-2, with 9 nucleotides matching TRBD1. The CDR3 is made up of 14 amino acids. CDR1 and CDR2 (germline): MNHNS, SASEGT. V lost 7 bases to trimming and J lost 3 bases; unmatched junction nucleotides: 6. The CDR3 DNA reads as TGTGCCAGCACTGCCGGGACAGGGCACTATGGCTACACCTTC. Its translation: CASTAGTGHYGYTF.

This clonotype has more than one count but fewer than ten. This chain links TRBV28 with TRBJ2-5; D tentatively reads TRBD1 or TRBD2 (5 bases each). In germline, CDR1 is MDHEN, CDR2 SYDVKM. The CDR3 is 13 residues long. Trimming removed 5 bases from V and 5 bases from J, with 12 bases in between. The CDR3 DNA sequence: TGTGCCAGCAGTCCCTTGGGGACGGAGACCCAGTACTTC. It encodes CASSPLGTETQYF.